The clone carrying this T cell receptor (beta chain) showed up just once. Its antigen is unknown. This specimen belongs to a study of shared clonotypes between healthy human individuals. Sequencing used immunoSEQ multiplex PCR; TCRdb keeps in-frame clones, though not all of them. The repertoire includes roughly 1,500,000 clones, 95% to 99% of them detected once, and 0.4% to 0.55% sits in the top ten. The CDR3 consists of 18 residues. Germline CDR1 and CDR2: MDHEN and SYDVKM. V shed 4 bases and J shed 0 bases, with 19 bases lying between them. Study-level results: Clonotypes not shared had lower generation probabilities than those common to all four donors.

Sequencing was carried out using naive CD4+ T cells sorted from blood. This sample's subset: CD45RA+ positively selected. The V call is TRBV28, the J call TRBJ1-5, with D tentatively TRBD1 (6 bases). This TCR was recovered from a man aged 25 to 40 in good health. CDR3: CASSSQQGGTYSNQPQHF. In DNA form, the CDR3 reads TGTGCCAGCAGTTCTCAACAGGGCGGAACATATAGCAATCAGCCCCAGCATTTT.